This T cell receptor (beta chain) was recorded in a study of control samples from healthy donors and cancer patients. V shed 3 bases and J 7 bases; nucleotides not matched to a gene: 3. Germline V CDR1 and CDR2: MRHNA, SNTAGT. The CDR3 consists of 13 residues. TCRdb's copy holds only in-frame clones and misses some; the assay was immunoSEQ multiplex PCR. The sample includes under 200,000 clones, around nine tenths of them seen just once. Sequencing was carried out using blood. The source of this sequence is a woman aged 30 to 39 in good health. The chain is built from TRBV6-4 and TRBJ2-1; 7 bases are a match to TRBD2. The CDR3, as DNA: TGTGCCAGCAGTGAGACTAGCTCTAATGAGCAGTTCTTC. This codes for CASSETSSNEQFF.